The 23 T cell receptor beta chains reported below all come from one sample, sequenced in a study of OX40 agonist ivuxolimab in advanced cancers. TCRdb keeps only in-frame clones here, not all; method: immunoSEQ multiplex PCR. The sample lists about 16,000 clones, over 70% occurring once. The sample in question was CD4+ or CD8+ T cells sorted from blood, obtained in a trial of the OX40 agonist ivuxolimab. All receptors come from an adult with an advanced solid tumor such as melanoma, head and neck, liver or kidney cancer.

This clone has only one observation. The rearrangement links TRBV5-6 to TRBJ1-2; TRBD1 matches at 7 bases. The germline V gene has CDR1 SGHDT and CDR2 YYEEEE. The CDR3 runs 14 residues. V shed 4 bases, J shed 8 bases, and the junction held 11 bases outside the gene matches. CDR3 region: CASSADREFEGYTF. The CDR3 DNA is TGTGCCAGCAGCGCAGACAGGGAATTTGAGGGCTACACCTTC.

The rearrangement links TRBV6-5 to TRBJ2-1; 10 bases align to TRBD1. V gave up 5 bases and J gave up 2 bases; unmatched junction bases: 3. This CDR3 region has 15 residues. Germline CDR1 and CDR2: MNHEY and SVGAGI. The CDR3 DNA is TGTGCCAGCAGTGCCGGACAGGGGGCCTACAATGAGCAGTTCTTC. Translation: CASSAGQGAYNEQFF.

The genes are TRBV28 and TRBJ1-4, with TRBD1 matching 8 bases. The CDR3 runs to 15 residues. The ends lost 3 bases at V and 7 bases at J; junction bases unmatched: 7. The V gene's germline CDR1 is MDHEN and CDR2 SYDVKM. The CDR3 DNA sequence: TGTGCCAGCAGTTTCACAGGGGGATTTAGTGAAAAACTGTTTTTT. It specifies CASSFTGGFSEKLFF.

The rearrangement links TRBV2 to TRBJ1-1, with D hard to call. Trimming removed 1 base at V and 3 bases at J, with 6 bases between. CDR3 size: 13 residues. CDR1 and CDR2 from the germline V gene are SNHLY and FYNNEI. Here the CDR3 reads CASSEGAYTEAFF. CDR3 coding DNA: TGTGCCAGCAGTGAAGGGGCTTACACTGAAGCTTTCTTT.

This clone turned up a few times. The rearrangement links TRBV20-1 to TRBJ1-1; D is unclear. V was clipped by 0 bases and J by 6 bases, with 2 bases between them. The CDR3 sequence is 10 residues long. Germline V gene lookup returns CDR1 DFQATT and CDR2 SNEGSKA (reference sequence). The CDR3 bases are TGCAGTGCTAGAGAACCTGAAGCTTTCTTT. Amino acid sequence: CSAREPEAFF.

The count of this clone is one. The genes are TRBV4-3 and TRBJ2-1; TRBD2 matches at 7 bases. Germline loops: CDR1 LGHNA, CDR2 YSLEER. V gave up 1 base and J gave up 5 bases; unmatched junction bases: 11. The CDR3 runs 17 residues. CDR3 DNA: TGCGCCAGCAGCCAAGCCCCGGACTCCCGGGGGGACAATGAGCAGTTCTTC. It translates to CASSQAPDSRGDNEQFF.

The table lists this clone with a few counts. V usage is TRBV14 and J usage is TRBJ1-2; D gene ambiguous. V was pared by 6 bases and J by 1 base, with 15 bases between. The CDR3 covers 15 residues. The germline CDR1 and CDR2 sequences are SGHDN and FVKESK. In DNA form, the CDR3 reads TGTGCCAGCAGACGCCTGGATGGGAATAACTATGGCTACACCTTC. Translating gives CASRRLDGNNYGYTF.

The V gene is TRBV2, the J gene TRBJ2-1, with D unresolved. Trimming took off 3 bases at V and 7 bases at J, with 13 bases between the two ends. This CDR3 has 14 residues. The V gene's germline CDR1 is SNHLY and CDR2 FYNNEI. The CDR3 region is CASSDPPGENEQFF. The DNA for the CDR3 is TGTGCCAGCAGTGACCCCCCCGGCGAGAATGAGCAGTTCTTC.

The rearrangement uses TRBV5-1 and TRBJ1-5; D tentatively reads TRBD1 or TRBD2 (5 bases each). The J call may be incorrect, as the DNA end agrees better with TRBJ2-3. CDR1 and CDR2 (germline): SGHRS, YFSETQ. The CDR3 consists of 15 residues. DNA for the CDR3: TGCGCCAGCAGCTTGACCGGGGCCTTCAACCAGCCCCAGTATTTT. Its translation: CASSLTGAFNQPQYF.

The chain uses TRBV6-1 and TRBJ1-1, with a weak D call TRBD1 (5 bases). CDR1 and CDR2 from the germline V gene are MNHNS and SASEGT. The CDR3 is made up of 13 amino acids. Trimming removed 6 bases from V and 6 bases from J, with 14 bases in between. The CDR3 region is CASRISGSAEAFF. The CDR3, as DNA: TGTGCCAGCAGGATTTCAGGGTCCGCTGAAGCTTTCTTT.

V gene TRBV9 combines with J gene TRBJ1-6; no clear D gene. Germline lookup yields CDR1 SGDLS and CDR2 YYNGEE. This CDR3 has 14 residues. Trimming pared 4 bases from V and 8 bases from J, leaving 13 bases between. CDR3 coding DNA: TGTGCCAGCAGCTCAGGACGGTCTGATTCACCCCTCCACTTT. It codes for CASSSGRSDSPLHF.

The chain is built from TRBV7-9 and TRBJ2-7, with 7 bases fitting TRBD1. V dropped 8 bases and J dropped 0; count of bases not matched to a gene: 1. Germline CDR1 reads SEHNR; CDR2 reads FQNEAQ (reference sequence). This CDR3 contains 12 residues. For the CDR3, the DNA is TGTGCCAGCGGGACAGACTCCTACGAGCAGTACTTC. It encodes CASGTDSYEQYF.

This clone was seen once. The J gene is TRBJ2-1, the V gene TRBV4-1; weak D call: TRBD2 (5 bases). CDR1 is MGHRA, CDR2 YSYEKL, per germline. This CDR3 has 14 residues. V lost 0 bases and J 5 bases, leaving 8 bases between the germline ends. The CDR3 DNA follows: TGCGCCAGCAGCCAAGAAGCGGCACACAATGAGCAGTTCTTC. Protein: CASSQEAAHNEQFF.

V usage is TRBV6-5 and J usage is TRBJ1-1, with a possible D match to TRBD1 (5 bases). CDR3 size: 14 residues. Germline-derived CDR1 and CDR2 are MNHEY and SVGAGI. The ends were cut back, 4 bases at V and 6 bases at J, with 15 bases in the middle. Written as DNA, the CDR3 is TGTGCCAGCAGTTCACGGGGGGGGGTCCCTGAAGCTTTCTTT. This codes for CASSSRGGVPEAFF.

This chain connects TRBV7-6 to TRBJ1-2; D ambiguous. The germline V and J ends were trimmed by 4 bases and 8 bases, with 8 bases remaining between them. The CDR3 is made up of 11 amino acids. The germline gives CDR1 SGHVS, CDR2 FNYEAQ. CDR3 in DNA: TGTGCCAGCAGCTCCAGTCGGGGCTACACCTTC. It yields the protein CASSSSRGYTF.

DNA for the CDR3: TGTGCCAGCAGCCCCCCCGGGGGCTCCTTCTTAGATGAGCAGTACTTC. It codes for CASSPPGGSFLDEQYF. The V gene is TRBV7-9, the J gene TRBJ2-7; D is perhaps TRBD1 or TRBD2 (6 bases each). Germline CDR1 SEHNR, CDR2 FQNEAQ (reference sequence). The germline V and J ends were trimmed by 5 bases and 7 bases, with 24 bases remaining between them. The CDR3 length is 16 residues.

The chain has TRBV4-1 and TRBJ2-7, with a tentative D call TRBD1 (6 bases). The ends were cut back, 1 base at V and 3 bases at J, with 10 bases in the middle. The germline V gene encodes CDR1 MGHRA and CDR2 YSYEKL. This CDR3 region has 14 residues. The CDR3 bases are TGCGCCAGCAGCCAAGTCGCAGGGGACTACGAGCAGTACTTC. Amino acid sequence: CASSQVAGDYEQYF.

The chain combines TRBV27 with TRBJ2-6; 9 bases agree with TRBD1. The CDR3 is made up of 17 amino acids. V lost 6 bases and J lost 0; bases outside the gene matches: 6. In germline, CDR1 is MNHEY, CDR2 SMNVEV (reference sequence). CDR3 sequence reads: CASSPGQGPSGANVLTF. The DNA of the CDR3 is TGTGCCAGCAGCCCGGGACAGGGTCCCTCTGGGGCCAACGTCCTGACTTTC.

The chain is built from TRBV6-5 and TRBJ1-2, with 9 bases matching TRBD1. J lost 2 bases, V lost 0 bases, and 4 bases had no gene match. Germline V gene lookup returns CDR1 MNHEY and CDR2 SVGAGI. CDR3 length equals 16 residues. The CDR3 DNA is TGTGCCAGCAGTTACTCCGGGACAGGGACGAACTATGGCTACACCTTC. It is translated as CASSYSGTGTNYGYTF.

CDR3 DNA sequence: TGTGCCAGCGGCTCGGGGGAGGGATACACTGAAGCTTTCTTT. Residues: CASGSGEGYTEAFF. The rearrangement joins TRBV9 to TRBJ1-1, with a weak D call TRBD1 (5 bases). The germline V and J ends were trimmed by 7 bases and 3 bases, with 16 bases remaining between them. Germline V gene sequence: CDR1 SGDLS, CDR2 YYNGEE. CDR3 length: 14 residues.

The rearrangement uses TRBV7-9 and TRBJ1-6; the match to TRBD1 covers 8 bases. Trimming removed 1 base from V and 10 bases from J; junction bases left unmatched: 3. Germline loops: CDR1 SEHNR, CDR2 FQNEAQ (reference sequence). CDR3 length: 14 residues. The CDR3 loop reads CASSLGTGWSPLHF. CDR3 in DNA: TGTGCCAGCAGCTTAGGGACAGGGTGGTCACCCCTCCACTTT.

The chain recombines TRBV7-2 with TRBJ1-2; TRBD1 agrees at 7 bases. With 3 bases clipped from V and 2 bases from J, the junction kept 6 bases outside the gene matches. The CDR3 runs to 15 residues. Per germline, CDR1 SGHTA and CDR2 FQGNSA. CDR3: CASSLTGTANYGYTF. In nucleotides, the CDR3 is TGTGCCAGCAGCTTGACCGGGACAGCCAACTATGGCTACACCTTC.

V gene TRBV7-2 combines with J gene TRBJ1-3; D uncertain. Germline CDR1 is SGHTA and CDR2 is FQGNSA. V was trimmed by 5 bases and J by 4 bases, leaving 15 bases between them. The CDR3 totals 15 residues. Here the CDR3 DNA reads TGTGCCAGCAGCCCCCAGGACCTGAGGGGAAACACCATATATTTT. Translation gives CASSPQDLRGNTIYF. The whole variable domain, filled in from reference TRBV7-2 and TRBJ1-3, reads GAGVSQSPSNKVTEKGKDVELRCDPISGHTALYWYRQSLGQGLEFLIYFQGNSAPDKSGLPSDRFSAERTGGSVSTLTIQRTQQEDSAVYLCASSPQDLRGNTIYFGEGSWLTVV.